This TCR beta chain stems from a study of blood T cells in healthy people across ages. Study findings and constraints: Relative to aged donors, long-lived donors carried more naive CD4+ cells and displayed higher diversity. Estimated diversity, derived from one million T cells, was regarded as an underestimate.

CDR3 length: 15 residues. The V segment lost 4 bases and the J segment 8 bases; nucleotides outside the gene matches: 5. Germline-derived CDR1 and CDR2 are MNHEY and SMNVEV (reference sequence). A single count supports this clonotype. The target antigen is unknown. PCR was performed a second time for about 7 to 11 cycles using a sample-barcoded 5' primer and a J-beta primer mix. The template-switch adaptor, which had 12 random nucleotides, put a tag on each cDNA molecule. TCRdb analysed the 5' RACE reads with MiXCR anew, one entry per CDR3 protein. The table shows 1.2 million to 1.5 million distinct CDR3 sequences, with approximately 60% occurring only once.

The TCR was taken from a man between 18 and 29 years old in good health. Sequencing was performed on blood. The gene calls are TRBV27 and TRBJ2-1; 13 bases are a match to TRBD2. The CDR3 is CASSSGLAGLDEQFF. DNA of the CDR3: TGTGCCAGCAGTTCGGGACTAGCGGGGTTGGATGAGCAGTTCTTC.